This TCR beta chain emerged from a study of shared clonotypes between healthy human individuals (dated by TCRdb to about 2020). Describing the broader study: A few men and a couple of women, aged 18 to 49 years, made up the cohort. Per donor, three plates each were used for CD4 naive and CD4 memory, two for CD8 naive, and one for CD8 memory. To estimate repertoire size and how much clonotype sharing occurs between individuals, the study deeply sequenced the blood TCR repertoires of about five healthy adults. To increase sequencing depth and limit assay-specific biases, different laboratories used diverse techniques to prepare libraries and sequence TCR repertoires. Leukapheresis yielded between about 0.9 and 8.9 billion PBMCs per donor. The full study reports these points: Incomplete sequencing was indicated by rarefaction of sorted-subset datasets, despite the large sequencing depth. Sampling was restricted to blood, and TCR repertoires in tissues likely differ from the TCR repertoires found in blood. Naive subsets generally had larger estimated clonotype richness than memory subsets. Higher generation probabilities were observed for clonotypes shared by all four sorted-subset donors than for non-shared clonotypes. The genetic and exposure-history diversity represented was limited by the small number of donors. Pairwise subsampling led to the expectation that sequencing depth would affect the degree of clonotype sharing among donors. Sharing across several donors was observed for about 4.8% of naive CD4, 3% to 4% of naive CD8, 2% to 2.5% of memory CD4, and roughly 0.43% of memory CD8 clonotypes.

CD8 naive samples were CD45RO-negative cells positively selected for CCR7, giving a CD45RA+CCR7+ population that excluded TemRA cells. Healthy HIV-negative adults with no recently reported acute infections or vaccinations were included as donors. Every donor was a Caucasian adult living in Nashville, Tennessee, USA. Blood was obtained by leukapheresis, after which PBMCs were separated by Ficoll-Histopaque density gradient centrifugation and cryopreserved in liquid nitrogen vapor phase. Analytical flow cytometry was used to check the purity and quantity of every magnetically sorted T cell population. Each sorted fraction had its genomic DNA isolated and then quantified by UV absorbance on a Nanodrop 2000c. A note on this clone: The antigen this receptor binds is unknown. No much larger clone is present one base from it, and per-base qualities are unavailable.

Using the deep immunoSEQ assay, TCR CDR3 regions were amplified from genomic DNA by multiplex PCR. For each cell subset, the extracted genomic DNA was distributed evenly across all wells of several immunoSEQ 96-well plates, and each plate served as one replicate. Each replicate PCR for sorted subsets received approximately 200 ng genomic DNA, equal to about 29,000 T cell genomes. Purified libraries were measured with a Qubit 3.0 fluorometer, size-checked on a Bioanalyzer 2100, and measured again with the KAPA Library Quantification kit. A separate single-read 150-cycle Illumina NextSeq 550 flow cell was used to sequence each immunoSEQ 96-well plate. Concerning the study's data processing: The immunoSEQ output contained only junctional sequences without quality scores, so filtering could not match that applied to full-length reads. To assign V/J genes and CDR3, sequences were annotated using PyIR, a Python wrapper for IgBLAST v1.9, with IMGT germline references. Reads with weak V/J assignments (E-value above 1e-6), missing CDR3, stop codons, out-of-frame junctions, or ambiguous translated residues were removed. V3J clonotypes were defined by identical inferred V gene, J gene, and CDR3 amino acid sequence. The percentage overlap between two repertoires was calculated by dividing the number of shared unique clonotypes by the size of the smaller repertoire. RTK rarefaction, the Chao1 estimator, and Recon v2.1 estimates of unobserved clonotypes were used to assess repertoire richness. OLGA was used to compute generation probabilities for all TCRbeta clonotypes that the gDNA method yielded from a handful of donors. The table comes from immuneACCESS by way of TCRdb, which keeps in-frame sequences with V and J called. Part of the clones is missing from these tables; in studies checked, under half for an unresolved V gene and the rest for unknown reasons. V and J calls and clone size are given by that table; D and trimming were obtained from the DNA. The sample data list fewer than 1 million clones, and roughly 96% of these were observed just once. The top ten constitute about 0.21% of the sample.

Trimmed from V: 2 bases; trimmed from J: 5 bases; junction bases lacking a gene match: 4. CDR1 is given as SGHTA and CDR2 as FQGTGA, both from the germline V gene. The CDR3 measures 15 amino acids from cysteine to phenylalanine. Only CDR3 DNA is held: 45 bases, read in frame from base 1. The chain was built from TRBV7-3 and TRBJ2-1, with TRBD2 matching 9 junction bases. The source is a man aged 25-45 years in good health. Sequences were obtained from naive CD8+ T cells sorted from blood. The cell subset or site label corresponds to: CD45RA+CCR7+. The CDR3 protein: CASSLLAGVDNEQFF. The DNA sequence is given as TGTGCCAGCAGCTTATTAGCGGGAGTTGACAATGAGCAGTTCTTC.